This T cell receptor (beta chain) was identified during a study of molecular identifiers for immune sequencing clone quantification. At the level of the study: Four of five splits of RNA from 20,000 or 100,000 naive CD8 cells were sequenced in replicates.

General study points: Clones that had above 20 RNA copies took up over 99% of effector molecules but under 1% in naive cells. With a barcode shared among identical TCR molecules, highly expanded clone sizes could be underestimated.

One entry per CDR3 protein results from TCRdb running MiXCR on the PCR reads. The table shows 62,000 or so distinct CDR3 sequences, with over 15% occurring only once. This clonotype has at least ten counts. Its antigen is still unknown. Sorting was used to obtain naive CD8 T cells (CD8+CD4-CCR7+CD45RA+). The TCR comes from a human donor in good health. Some libraries in this study had Jurkat cell RNA spiked in. What was sequenced was naive CD8+ T cells from blood, with Jurkat cell RNA spiked in. Subset here: FACS-sorted CD8+CD4-CCR7+CD45RA+ naive T cells.

The CDR3 nucleotides are TGTGCCACCAGCTCCCCAGCGGCCGCCTACAATGAGCAGTTCTTC. It specifies CATSSPAAAYNEQFF. The J gene is TRBJ2-1, the V gene TRBV15, with D possibly being TRBD2 (5 bases). The CDR3 consists of 15 residues. V lost 5 bases and J lost 2, with 13 bases in between. Germline CDR1 is LNHNV and CDR2 is YYDKDF (reference sequence).